The 20 T cell receptor beta chains presented below share a single source sample, sequenced in a study of T cells in Graves' hyperthyroidism and ophthalmopathy (dated by TCRdb to the late 2010s). The library came from multiplex PCR. Instrument on record: Illumina HiSeq 2000. The TCR beta CDR3 regions were amplified from RNA transcripts. The first round of RT-PCR for the TCR CDR3 was performed with the HTBI primer set and the Qiagen OneStep RT-PCR kit. TCRdb itself trimmed the public reads at Q25 with fastp, ran MiXCR and retained productive beta chains. Records with the same CDR3 protein are collapsed into one entry carrying the most frequent genes and DNA. The sample includes hundreds of thousands of distinct CDR3 sequences, with 12% to 15% observed a single time. The ten largest clones take up roughly a tenth of the sample. The sample comprised blood. These receptors were taken from a woman aged 18-29 years with Graves' hyperthyroidism.

The chain has TRBV20-1 and TRBJ1-5; D might be TRBD1 (5 bases). Trimming took off 4 bases at V and 0 bases at J, with 10 bases between the two ends. The germline CDR1 and CDR2 sequences are DFQATT and SNEGSKA (reference sequence). The CDR3 runs to 14 residues. CDR3 protein: CSATGIYSNQPQHF. The CDR3 coding sequence is TGCAGTGCTACAGGGATTTATAGCAATCAGCCCCAGCATTTT.

This clonotype has more than one count but fewer than ten. The J gene is TRBJ2-1, the V gene TRBV7-3; D not resolved. The CDR3 covers 16 residues. V gave up 1 base and J gave up 3 bases, with 13 bases separating them. Germline V gene data show CDR1 as SGHTA and CDR2 as FQGTGA. CDR3 amino acids: CASSLIGSFVYNEQFF. The CDR3 bases are TGTGCCAGCAGCTTAATCGGCAGCTTTGTCTACAATGAGCAGTTCTTC.

This clonotype was recorded a few times. The chain carries TRBV7-9 and TRBJ2-7, with TRBD2 matching over 11 bases. This CDR3 has 17 residues. Germline V gene data show CDR1 as SEHNR and CDR2 as FQNEAQ (reference sequence). Trimming took 3 bases from V and 1 from J; bases not matched to a gene: 8. CDR3 sequence: CASSFGLAGGGSYEQYF. CDR3 sequence (DNA): TGTGCCAGCAGCTTTGGGCTAGCGGGAGGCGGATCCTACGAGCAGTACTTC.

This clonotype occurred many times. The chain combines TRBV7-8 with TRBJ2-3; 12 bases map to TRBD2. CDR1 SGHVS and CDR2 FQNEAQ come from the germline V gene. The CDR3 sequence is 21 residues long. V lost 4 bases and J lost 0; bases outside the gene matches: 17. CDR3 sequence (DNA): TGTGCCAGCAGCTCCATAAGAGGACTAGCGGGAAAGGGATCTAGCACAGATACGCAGTATTTT. Amino acid sequence: CASSSIRGLAGKGSSTDTQYF. Looking up the rest from reference TRBV7-8 and TRBJ2-3 gives the full variable domain: GAGVSQSPRYKVAKRGQDVALRCDPISGHVSLFWYQQALGQGPEFLTYFQNEAQLDKSGLPSDRFFAERPEGSVSTLKIQRTQQEDSAVYLCASSSIRGLAGKGSSTDTQYFGPGTRLTVL.

In this sample, this clonotype turned up many times. The chain carries TRBV18 and TRBJ1-3, with D perhaps matching TRBD1 (5 bases). Trimming took off 2 bases at V and 7 bases at J, with 12 bases between the two ends. This CDR3 has 14 residues. Germline values: CDR1 KGHSH, CDR2 LQKENI. The CDR3 region is CASSPARGLNTIYF. The CDR3 region has the DNA TGTGCCAGCTCACCAGCTAGGGGATTGAACACCATATATTTT.

The sample holds many counts of this clonotype. This chain connects TRBV30 to TRBJ2-5; 8 positions agree with TRBD2. The CDR3 covers 12 residues. V lost 3 bases and J lost 5; bases outside the gene matches: 2. CDR1 and CDR2 from the germline V gene are GTSNPN and SVGIG (reference sequence). The CDR3 DNA reads as TGTGCCTGGAGAACGGGGGGGGAGACCCAGTACTTC. This gives the protein CAWRTGGETQYF.

The table lists this clonotype with many counts. The J gene is TRBJ2-7, the V gene TRBV27; D not resolved. This CDR3 has 12 amino acids. Germline assignment: CDR1 MNHEY and CDR2 SMNVEV (reference sequence). Deletions cut 10 bases from V and 6 bases from J, with 16 bases between. The CDR3 nucleotides are TGTGCCACCTCCCGACCACCTTCCGAGCAGTACTTC. Its protein product is CATSRPPSEQYF.

This clonotype was counted at least ten times. This chain connects TRBV12-3 or TRBV12-4 to TRBJ2-2; TRBD2 agrees at 8 bases. V trimming: 6 bases; J trimming: 6 bases; junction bases outside the gene matches: 18. The CDR3 has 18 residues. In nucleotides, the CDR3 is TGTGCCAGCAGCCTAGGGGCCGCGGGAGGTATCATCCCCGGGGAGCTGTTTTTT. Its protein product is CASSLGAAGGIIPGELFF.

This clonotype has only a few counts. The chain joins TRBV20-1 to TRBJ2-6; 13 nucleotides align to TRBD2. The germline gives CDR1 DFQATT, CDR2 SNEGSKA (reference sequence). V lost 6 bases and J lost 4; bases outside the gene matches: 0. CDR3 length: 14 residues. The CDR3 sequence is CSATSGRGANVLTF. The CDR3 DNA follows: TGCAGTGCGACTAGCGGGAGGGGGGCCAACGTCCTGACTTTC.

V gene TRBV3-1 combines with J gene TRBJ1-6; a possible D gene is TRBD1 (5 bases). CDR1 is LGHDT and CDR2 is YNNKEL in the germline V gene (reference sequence). The CDR3 is made up of 17 amino acids. Trimming took 4 bases from V and 6 from J, leaving 19 bases between them. The CDR3 protein is CASSRVPGGSGNSPLHF. The CDR3 bases are TGTGCCAGCAGCCGCGTCCCGGGGGGTAGTGGTAATTCACCCCTCCACTTT.

This chain joins TRBV6-1 and TRBJ2-1, with 8 bases matching TRBD1. Germline values: CDR1 MNHNS, CDR2 SASEGT. The J segment lost 2 bases and the V segment lost 5 bases, leaving 8 bases of the junction unmatched. The CDR3 has 16 amino acids. The CDR3 DNA sequence: TGTGCCAGCAGTCATAGGGACAGGAAGACCTACAATGAGCAGTTCTTC. It yields the protein CASSHRDRKTYNEQFF.

This clonotype came up many times. CDR3 DNA: TGCGCCAGCAGCCAAGAAGCCATCTCTTATGGCTACACCTTC. Its translation is CASSQEAISYGYTF. V gene TRBV4-1 combines with J gene TRBJ1-2; D ambiguous. CDR1 and CDR2 from the germline V gene are MGHRA and YSYEKL. Trimming took 0 bases from V and 5 from J, leaving 10 bases between them. The CDR3 loop spans 14 amino acids.

The chain is built from TRBV12-3 or TRBV12-4 and TRBJ1-4; D unresolved. The CDR3 consists of 14 residues. V was cut by 3 bases and J by 4 bases, with 9 bases left in between. CDR3 region: CASSFTRYNEKLFF. The DNA for the CDR3 is TGTGCCAGCAGTTTTACCAGATATAATGAAAAACTGTTTTTT.

This clonotype was seen repeatedly, ten times or more. The genes are TRBV28 and TRBJ2-4, with D unresolved. The germline V gene encodes CDR1 MDHEN and CDR2 SYDVKM. The CDR3 is 15 residues long. The V and J ends lost 3 bases and 1 base respectively, with 10 bases between them. Here the CDR3 reads CASSFLLGAKNIQYF. CDR3 nucleotide sequence: TGTGCCAGCAGTTTCTTACTGGGGGCCAAAAACATTCAGTACTTC. Combining the CDR3 with reference TRBV28 and TRBJ2-4 gives the whole variable domain DVKVTQSSRYLVKRTGEKVFLECVQDMDHENMFWYRQDPGLGLRLIYFSYDVKMKEKGDIPEGYSVSREKKERFSLILESASTNQTSMYLCASSFLLGAKNIQYFGAGTRLSVL.

The chain is built from TRBV29-1 and TRBJ1-4, with D perhaps TRBD1 (5 bases). V was pared by 5 bases and J by 4 bases, with 14 bases between. Germline CDR1 reads SQVTM; CDR2 reads ANQGSEA. This CDR3 comprises 14 residues. CDR3: CSVQRGGGNEKLFF. The CDR3 nucleotides read TGCAGCGTTCAAAGGGGAGGTGGTAATGAAAAACTGTTTTTT. The variable domain in full, with the rest retrieved from reference TRBV29-1 and TRBJ1-4, is SAVISQKPSRDICQRGTSLTIQCQVDSQVTMMFWYRQQPGQSLTLIATANQGSEATYESGFVIDKFPISRPNLTFSTLTVSNMSPEDSSIYLCSVQRGGGNEKLFFGSGTQLSVL.

This clonotype was found many times. The chain has TRBV7-2 and TRBJ2-1; D may be TRBD2 (6 bases). The length of the CDR3 is 14 residues. The germline V gene encodes CDR1 SGHTA and CDR2 FQGNSA. V was cut by 5 bases and J by 8 bases, with 16 bases left in between. The CDR3, as DNA: TGTGCCAGCAGCACACCCAGCCGCGGGGATGAGCAGTTCTTC. Protein sequence: CASSTPSRGDEQFF.

The J gene is TRBJ1-4, the V gene TRBV7-9; D not resolved. Germline V gene data show CDR1 as SEHNR and CDR2 as FQNEAQ (reference sequence). Trimming pared 2 bases from V and 2 bases from J, leaving 9 bases between. This CDR3 is built from 15 residues. The CDR3 DNA is TGTGCCAGCAGCTTACAACTCGGGACTAATGAAAAACTGTTTTTT. It specifies CASSLQLGTNEKLFF.

This clonotype was counted a few times. The chain carries TRBV11-2 and TRBJ2-2, with 11 bases that match TRBD2. The CDR3 loop spans 19 amino acids. The V gene's germline CDR1 is SGHAT and CDR2 FQNNGV. The junction had 9 bases not matched to a gene; V was cut back by 3 bases and J by 0 bases. Written as DNA, the CDR3 is TGTGCCAGCAGCTTCTACCGGACTAGCGGGCCAGCGAACACCGGGGAGCTGTTTTTT. This translates into CASSFYRTSGPANTGELFF.

This clonotype came up a few times. The V gene is TRBV28, the J gene TRBJ2-7, with 8 bases lining up with TRBD1. The CDR3 runs to 14 residues. The germline CDR1 and CDR2 sequences are MDHEN and SYDVKM. Trimming cost V 3 bases and J 5 bases; bases outside gene matches: 6. The CDR3, as DNA: TGTGCCAGCAGTTTCTCGGACAGGGACCACGAGCAGTACTTC. Protein: CASSFSDRDHEQYF.

The table lists this clonotype with many counts. This chain uses TRBV5-1 with TRBJ1-1, with D tentatively TRBD1 (5 bases). The ends were cut back, 4 bases at V and 1 base at J, with 17 bases in the middle. This CDR3 contains 16 residues. CDR1 SGHRS and CDR2 YFSETQ come from the germline V gene. The CDR3 here is CASSLGRAHTNTEAFF. Here the CDR3 DNA reads TGCGCCAGCAGCCTCGGCAGGGCCCATACGAACACTGAAGCTTTCTTT.